This T cell receptor beta chain stems from a study of cytomegalovirus exposure and HLA in healthy donors (dated by TCRdb to about 2017). Study-level background: An earlier analysis of some 600 of the donors reported 276 Gb of sequence data and 117 million unique TCR beta sequences obtained from approximately 180 million T cells. Among roughly 400 genotyped donors of the cohort, an average of around 240,000 unique TCR beta nucleotide sequences were sequenced per donor, 15% to 20% of them non-productive. To predict cytomegalovirus infection status, the study brought together high-throughput TCR immunosequencing, statistical association of individual TCRs with disease status, and machine learning. All discovery cohort repertoires had been generated on a single sequencing platform. About 280 gigabases of sequencing data and tens of millions of unique TCR sequences made up an early release that covered several hundred HLA-typed donors. Donor age, sex, ethnicity and CMV serostatus were collected together with the repertoire data. A later genetic analysis used genome-wide SNP genotypes for about three fifths of the 666 donors, treating that subset as a discovery cohort. A later analysis re-analyzed previously published TCR beta repertoires from approximately 700 donors and added high-resolution HLA genotyping to study TCR occurrence patterns. An earlier analysis of 587 of the donors used high-throughput TCR beta sequencing to judge whether each TCR beta V gene segment behaved as functional or pseudogenic. The study aimed to test whether signatures of past pathogen exposure could be identified by cataloging public T cell receptors. Both class I and class II loci were covered by HLA typing, at four-digit resolution. In addition to the first cohort of approximately 650 subjects, a separate validation cohort of 120 different subjects was used. About five DR-DQ haplotypes were treated as single units for association and clustering because of strong linkage in the cohort. Among the roughly 400 genotyped donors, under 90% belonged to the genetic ancestry cluster associated with self-reported Caucasian donors. Using immunosequencing, the study profiled T cell repertoires from about 610 subjects and related those repertoires to cytomegalovirus serostatus. Rather than using new phenotypic data, the later analysis identified candidate immune exposures from TCR beta sequences and from how often those sequences occurred across donors. Typing coverage varied by locus: about 629-630 donors for A, B, C, DRB1 and DQB1; more than 500 for DQA1; about 570 for DPA1; roughly 470 for DPB1.

Library method: the immunoSEQ multiplex PCR assay. A mixture of 60 forward primers for TCR Vbeta segments and 13 reverse primers for TCR Jbeta segments was used in the multiplex PCR. A multiplex PCR assay on genomic DNA amplified the CDR3 region of rearranged TCR beta genes. On the Illumina HiSeq System, the amplified TCR beta libraries were sequenced as 87-base-pair reads. The source study handled its data this way. In a later analysis, 77 million or so unique TCR beta chains were counted across the approximately 620 repertoires, and roughly 11 million of these chains were shared by at least two donors. To remove PCR and sequencing errors, raw reads were error-corrected and collapsed into unique sequences using a nearest-neighbor algorithm that merged closely related sequences. V, D and J gene segments were assigned by aligning CDR3 sequences to IMGT reference sequences. For a sequence to be retained, at least a six-nucleotide match to both a V gene segment and a J gene segment was required. Rearrangements were called productive when the CDR3 lacked stop codons and stayed in frame with V and J; all others were non-productive. CDR3 was defined according to IMGT convention as the region running from the second conserved V-encoded cysteine to the conserved J-encoded phenylalanine. In an earlier analysis of approximately 590 of the donors, sequences lacking an unambiguous match to a single V gene segment were excluded. An earlier analysis of 587 of the donors classified V segments as functional when productive rearrangements were above 56.7% and as segregating when the standard deviation between donors was above 5%. A statistical classification framework was built for diagnosing cytomegalovirus status from the catalog of TCR beta chain sequences. In a later analysis, TCR nucleotide sequences were compared against IMGT/GENE-DB human TR gene sequences so that V and J genes could be assigned. Using the TCRdist pipeline, a later analysis assigned CDR3 sequences along with most-parsimonious VDJ recombination scenarios. In a later analysis, each TCR beta chain was defined by its CDR3 amino acid sequence together with its V-gene family, and reads without a unique V-gene family were excluded. To address suspected cross-contamination and a sequencing artifact, a later analysis removed 592 highly shared, low-generation-probability nucleotide sequences. In a later analysis, a clonal expansion index was calculated for each public chain from normalized within-repertoire ranks of inferred template counts. In a later analysis, generation probabilities were computed using a VDJ recombination model fitted to out-of-frame rearrangements, and the results were checked against IGoR. In a later analysis, TCR-TCR, TCR-HLA and TCR-CMV co-occurrence was scored with hypergeometric tests, and a repertoire-size bias correction was applied to TCR pairs. A later analysis estimated false discovery rates by permuting HLA or CMV assignments 20 times. A later analysis grouped co-occurring TCRs with DBSCAN, adding TCRdist sequence similarity when clustering within HLA-allele-positive subsets. Co-occurrence clustering excluded repertoires with fewer than 30,000 or more than 120,000 public chains, plus five with anomalous nucleotide sharing. TCRdb carries this immuneACCESS record with in-frame sequences only. Its versions omit some clonotypes, under half of them owing to an unresolved V gene in the studies checked, with the rest unexplained. V and J calls and clone size follow that table, whereas D and trimming were derived from the DNA. The sample records roughly 120,000 clones, 65% to 85% of which are singletons. The ten largest clones capture 15% to 20% of the sample.

Looking up the germline V gene yields CDR1 SQVTM and CDR2 ANQGSEA. The CDR3 covers 12 residues, taking in both the cysteine and the phenylalanine. The retained sequence is limited to the CDR3, 36 bases, with the frame set at the first base. The V end gives up 5 bases and the J end 6 bases, leaving 3 bases in the junction not matched to a gene. The cohort was made up of approximately 670 healthy bone marrow donors. At the time of sampling, all cohort members were nominally healthy, though unrecorded immune exposures were likely present. The donor tested CMV seropositive, placing the donor among the 250 to 350 seropositive members of the cohort. A peripheral blood sample was provided by each donor, and peripheral blood mononuclear cells were used for TCR beta sequencing. The Qiagen DNeasy Blood Extraction Kit was used to extract genomic DNA from the blood cell samples. With respect to this clone: This clone's antigen is unknown. Nothing much larger sits one base from this clone, and base qualities are not available.

General conclusions and limits of the study: A few of the identified cytomegalovirus-associated TCR beta chains were confirmed in vitro to be specific for cytomegalovirus antigens. Specific HLA alleles were associated with over 15,000 TCR beta sequences at a false discovery rate of 0.05 in a later analysis. The study listed 164 TCR beta chains as associated with cytomegalovirus. A later analysis found that HLA-associated TCR beta chains were more clonally expanded and had lower generation probabilities than equally common non-associated chains. Most TCR sequences were seen in very few donors, while some public TCRs were found in many individuals. In this cohort, only TCR beta chains were sequenced, and detectable features were limited by the absence of alpha or paired-chain data. Immune exposure information for the cohort was limited to CMV serostatus. A later analysis reported that several top co-occurrence clusters appeared linked to parvovirus B19, influenza, CMV and Epstein-Barr virus. The classifier was reported to diagnose cytomegalovirus status with high specificity and sensitivity in both the original cohort and the validation cohort. A later genetic analysis associated a missense DCLRE1C variant with V-gene and J-gene trimming of TCR beta chains, and an independent cohort replicated the association. The sequencing pipeline was judged likely to have produced a cluster of highly shared sequence variants as a technical artifact. Linkage disequilibrium might explain the correlated functional status among segregating V segments, but an unknown experimental factor could not be ruled out. Because counts were too low, approximately 18 rarely observed V segments, including chromosome 9 orphons, were excluded from the earlier analysis of 587 of the donors. When HLA alleles, especially DR and DQ, strongly co-occurred, attributing TCR associations to individual alleles was difficult. HLA typing was unavailable for some donors at each locus, so association tests used only the typed subset. According to a later analysis, most CMV-associated TCR beta chains appeared to be HLA-restricted, and the HLA associations seemed to be driven largely by CMV exposure. It was suggested by the authors that the approach could potentially be generalized to other disease states and immunological phenotypes. A further reported finding was that TCR beta sequences accurately predicted the HLA-A and HLA-B alleles for most subjects in the first cohort. In an earlier analysis of 587 of the donors, most TCR beta V segments appeared in productive rearrangements about 87% or about 30% of the time, broadly matching IMGT annotations. The presence/absence analyses assumed that sequencing depth was roughly uniform across donors, and that assumption may not be true. In a later genetic analysis, fewer N-insertions in productive TCRs were reported among donors in an Asian-associated ancestry cluster than the approximately 710-donor mean. Some IMGT-functional V segments, including TRBV6-2 and TRBV6-3, could not be distinguished by the 87-base-pair reads and were therefore excluded. A later analysis found that TCR association rates varied across HLA loci, with DRB1 alleles showing the most associated TCRs and HLA-C alleles the fewest.

Sequencing input: PBMCs. Rearrangement joined TRBV29-1 to TRBJ2-1; 8 bases in between match TRBD1. This TCR derives from a man in his fifties or sixties in good health and CMV-seropositive. The DNA sequence is given as TGCAGCGTTCTGACAGGGGTCAATGAGCAGTTCTTC. The encoded protein is CSVLTGVNEQFF.